One TCR beta chain is described in this entry. These data are taken from a study of OX40 agonist ivuxolimab in advanced cancers. Germline V lookup: CDR1 MGHRA, CDR2 YSYEKL. The CDR3 sequence is 16 residues long. J gave up 9 bases and V 0 bases, and 8 bases lay outside the gene matches. Sequencing was performed with immunoSEQ multiplex PCR; in TCRdb, only in-frame clones are kept and a portion is missing. The table shows around 62,000 clones, with 91% occurring only once. J is TRBJ2-1 and V is TRBV4-1; 10 bases are shared with TRBD2. Source: CD4+ or CD8+ T cells sorted from blood, taken in a trial of the OX40 agonist ivuxolimab. This receptor was obtained from an adult with an advanced solid tumor such as melanoma, head and neck, liver or kidney cancer. This chain's CDR3 is CASSQESSGREGEQFF. The CDR3 DNA is TGCGCCAGCAGCCAAGAGTCTAGCGGGAGAGAAGGTGAGCAGTTCTTC.